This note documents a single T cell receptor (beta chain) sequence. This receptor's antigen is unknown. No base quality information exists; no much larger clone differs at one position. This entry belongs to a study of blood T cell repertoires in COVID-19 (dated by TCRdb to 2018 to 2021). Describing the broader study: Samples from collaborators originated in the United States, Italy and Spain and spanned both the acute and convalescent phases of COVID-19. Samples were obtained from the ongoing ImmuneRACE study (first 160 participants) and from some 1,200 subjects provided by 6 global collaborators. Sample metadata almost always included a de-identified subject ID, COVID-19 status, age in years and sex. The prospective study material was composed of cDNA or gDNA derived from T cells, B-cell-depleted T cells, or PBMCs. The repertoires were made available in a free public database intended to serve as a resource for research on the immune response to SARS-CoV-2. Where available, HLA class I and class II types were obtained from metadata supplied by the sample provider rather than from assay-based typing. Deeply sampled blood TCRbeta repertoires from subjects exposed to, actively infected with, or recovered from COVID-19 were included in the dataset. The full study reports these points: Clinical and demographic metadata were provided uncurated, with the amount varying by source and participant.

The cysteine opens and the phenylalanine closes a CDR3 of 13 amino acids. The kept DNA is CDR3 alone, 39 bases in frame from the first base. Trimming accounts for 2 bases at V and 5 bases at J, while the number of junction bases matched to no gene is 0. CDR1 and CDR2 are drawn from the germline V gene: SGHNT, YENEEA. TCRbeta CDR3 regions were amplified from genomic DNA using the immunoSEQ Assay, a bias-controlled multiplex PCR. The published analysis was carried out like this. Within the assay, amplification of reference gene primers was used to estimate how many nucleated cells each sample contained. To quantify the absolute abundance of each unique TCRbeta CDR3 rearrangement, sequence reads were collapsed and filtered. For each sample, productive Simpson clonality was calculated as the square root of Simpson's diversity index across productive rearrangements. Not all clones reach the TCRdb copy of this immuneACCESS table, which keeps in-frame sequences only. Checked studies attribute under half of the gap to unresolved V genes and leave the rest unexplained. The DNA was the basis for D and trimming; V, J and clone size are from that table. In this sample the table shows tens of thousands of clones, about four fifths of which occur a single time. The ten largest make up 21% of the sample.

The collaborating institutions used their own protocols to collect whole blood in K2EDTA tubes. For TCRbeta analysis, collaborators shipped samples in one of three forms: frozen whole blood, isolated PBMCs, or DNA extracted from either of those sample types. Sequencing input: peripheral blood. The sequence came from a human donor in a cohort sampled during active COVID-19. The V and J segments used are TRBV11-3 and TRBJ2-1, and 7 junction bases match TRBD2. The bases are TGTGCCAGCAGCTTACGGGGGGACAATGAGCAGTTCTTC. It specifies CASSLRGDNEQFF. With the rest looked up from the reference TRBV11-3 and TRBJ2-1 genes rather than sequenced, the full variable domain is EAGVVQSPRYKIIEKKQPVAFWCNPISGHNTLYWYLQNLGQGPELLIRYENEEAVDDSQLPKDRFSAERLKGVDSTLKIQPAELGDSAVYLCASSLRGDNEQFFGPGTRLTVL.